The next 21 T cell receptor beta chains were all read from a single sample in a study of blood T cell repertoires in COVID-19. Sequencing was performed with immunoSEQ multiplex PCR; in TCRdb, only in-frame clones are kept and a portion is missing. Among roughly 440,000 clones, around 89% were seen once, and the ten largest hold roughly 12%. The sequencing sample was made of peripheral blood. These receptors came from a woman aged 45-60 years with COVID-19, enrolled during active disease.

There are a few counts of this clone. This chain uses TRBV30 with TRBJ1-1; 8 nucleotides match TRBD1. This CDR3 spans 14 amino acids. The germline V gene has CDR1 GTSNPN and CDR2 SVGIG (reference sequence). The junction had 9 bases not matched to a gene; V was cut back by 3 bases and J by 6 bases. The CDR3 nucleotides read TGTGCCTGGAGCCCAGGGGGCGCGAGTGCTGAAGCTTTCTTT. It encodes CAWSPGGASAEAFF.

This chain uses TRBV2 with TRBJ1-2, with D perhaps matching TRBD1 (6 bases). V lost 6 bases and J 3 bases, leaving 11 bases between the germline ends. CDR3 length: 13 residues. CDR1 and CDR2 from the germline V gene are SNHLY and FYNNEI. CDR3 sequence reads: CASRGGADYGYTF. The CDR3 DNA reads TGTGCCAGCAGGGGGGGGGCTGACTATGGCTACACCTTC.

A single count supports this clone. V and J are TRBV28 and TRBJ1-5; TRBD1 is a possible D gene (6 bases). Germline loops: CDR1 MDHEN, CDR2 SYDVKM. The V end lost 4 bases, the J end lost 11 bases, and 15 bases lay between the germline ends. This CDR3 is 13 amino acids long. The CDR3 nucleotides are TGTGCCAGCAGTTCTCCCGACAGGTTAGCCCAGCATTTT. Protein product: CASSSPDRLAQHF. Based on the CDR3 plus reference TRBV28 and TRBJ1-5, the full variable domain is DVKVTQSSRYLVKRTGEKVFLECVQDMDHENMFWYRQDPGLGLRLIYFSYDVKMKEKGDIPEGYSVSREKKERFSLILESASTNQTSMYLCASSSPDRLAQHFGDGTRLSIL.

In DNA form, the CDR3 reads TGTGCCAGCAGTTACCCCACTAGCGGGGACGAACTCTACGAGCAGTACTTC. Translating it yields CASSYPTSGDELYEQYF. The chain is built from TRBV6-2 or TRBV6-3 and TRBJ2-7; 10 bases match TRBD2. CDR1 and CDR2 from the germline V gene are MNHEY and SVGEGT. V shed 2 bases, J shed 3 bases, and the junction held 10 bases outside the gene matches. The CDR3 has 17 amino acids.

The chain combines TRBV27 with TRBJ2-3; 8 bases are a match to TRBD2. This CDR3 region has 14 residues. Germline trimming cut 5 bases from V and 5 bases from J; bases unmatched to any gene: 6. Germline V gene data show CDR1 as MNHEY and CDR2 as SMNVEV (reference sequence). The CDR3 nucleotides are TGTGCCAGCAGTGCCGGGGGGGCAGAAGATACGCAGTATTTT. As protein: CASSAGGAEDTQYF.

V usage is TRBV30 and J usage is TRBJ2-1, with 14 positions matching TRBD2. The germline CDR1 and CDR2 sequences are GTSNPN and SVGIG (reference sequence). The CDR3 runs to 15 residues. V dropped 3 bases and J dropped 7; count of bases not matched to a gene: 5. The CDR3: CAWSPTSGGANEQFF. The CDR3 nucleotides are TGTGCCTGGAGCCCGACTAGCGGGGGGGCGAATGAGCAGTTCTTC.

This clone was counted once. This rearrangement joins TRBV19 to TRBJ1-5; D might be TRBD1 (6 bases). V was shortened by 6 bases and J by 7 bases, with 16 bases between the two germline ends. CDR1 is LNHDA and CDR2 is SQIVND in the germline V gene (reference sequence). This CDR3 contains 14 residues. CDR3 residues: CASRRRGANQPQHF. The CDR3 DNA is TGTGCCAGTAGGCGCAGGGGAGCAAACCAGCCCCAGCATTTT. The variable domain in full, with the rest retrieved from reference TRBV19 and TRBJ1-5, is DGGITQSPKYLFRKEGQNVTLSCEQNLNHDAMYWYRQDPGQGLRLIYYSQIVNDFQKGDIAEGYSVSREKKESFPLTVTSAQKNPTAFYLCASRRRGANQPQHFGDGTRLSIL.

This clone appeared once. V and J are TRBV11-3 and TRBJ2-3, with TRBD2 matching 8 bases. The ends lost 1 base at V and 9 bases at J; junction bases unmatched: 6. The CDR3 covers 14 residues. Germline CDR1 is SGHNT and CDR2 is YENEEA. The CDR3 sequence is CASSLAGGPGTQYF. The CDR3 region has the DNA TGTGCCAGCAGCTTAGCGGGGGGGCCGGGGACGCAGTATTTT. Using reference TRBV11-3 and TRBJ2-3 for the parts outside the CDR3, the full variable domain is EAGVVQSPRYKIIEKKQPVAFWCNPISGHNTLYWYLQNLGQGPELLIRYENEEAVDDSQLPKDRFSAERLKGVDSTLKIQPAELGDSAVYLCASSLAGGPGTQYFGPGTRLTVL.

This rearrangement joins TRBV7-3 to TRBJ1-5; D not certain. V dropped 5 bases and J dropped 6 bases, with 11 bases sitting between them. The V gene's germline CDR1 is SGHTA and CDR2 FQGTGA. This CDR3 region has 13 residues. This CDR3 reads CASSPGPGQPQHF. The CDR3 region has the DNA TGTGCCAGCAGCCCGGGTCCGGGTCAGCCCCAGCATTTT.

The chain recombines TRBV3-1 (or the pseudogene TRBV3-2) with TRBJ2-7; TRBD1 is a possible D gene (6 bases). Germline V gene lookup returns CDR1 LGHDT and CDR2 YNNKEL (reference sequence). The CDR3 covers 15 residues. The germline V and J ends were trimmed by 0 bases and 7 bases, with 16 bases remaining between them. The CDR3 loop is CASSQDAQTGREQYF. The CDR3 coding sequence is TGTGCCAGCAGCCAAGATGCCCAGACAGGTCGTGAGCAGTACTTC.

The chain carries TRBV5-4 and TRBJ1-5; D might be TRBD1 (6 bases). V lost 2 bases and J 0 bases, leaving 15 bases between the germline ends. The CDR3 has 17 amino acids. Germline V gene data show CDR1 as SGHNT and CDR2 as YYREEE (reference sequence). CDR3 loop: CASSFRGGAGSNQPQHF. CDR3 in DNA: TGTGCCAGCAGCTTTAGAGGGGGGGCGGGTAGCAATCAGCCCCAGCATTTT.

V is TRBV11-2 and J is TRBJ2-3; D possibly corresponds to TRBD2 (7 bases). In germline, CDR1 is SGHAT, CDR2 FQNNGV. With 10 bases removed from V and 8 bases from J, the gap between germline ends came to 10 bases. This CDR3 has 10 amino acids. CDR3 coding DNA: TGTGCCACGGGGGGCCCTACGCAGTATTTT. Amino acids: CATGGPTQYF.

The V and J genes are TRBV11-3 and TRBJ2-5; 7 positions match TRBD1. This CDR3 region has 15 residues. Unmatched junction bases numbered 9, after V lost 5 bases and J lost 3 bases. CDR1 is SGHNT, CDR2 YENEEA, per germline. The CDR3 here is CASSARTGSEETQYF. As DNA, the CDR3 is TGTGCCAGCAGCGCCCGGACAGGCAGTGAAGAGACCCAGTACTTC.

The V call is TRBV12-3 or TRBV12-4, the J call TRBJ1-2, with 11 bases fitting TRBD1. There are 13 residues in the CDR3. Losses at the gene ends were 8 bases for V and 3 bases for J; bases not matched to a gene: 2. Here the CDR3 reads CASGQGAHYGYTF. The CDR3 DNA sequence: TGTGCCAGCGGACAGGGGGCTCACTATGGCTACACCTTC.

The rearrangement uses TRBV12-3 or TRBV12-4 and TRBJ1-2; maybe TRBD1 (6 bases). V was clipped by 6 bases and J by 4 bases, with 12 bases between them. The CDR3 contains 13 residues. The CDR3 DNA follows: TGTGCCAGCAGCGGACAGAGAATCTATGGCTACACCTTC. Its translation is CASSGQRIYGYTF.

The J gene is TRBJ2-2, the V gene TRBV24-1; 15 bases agree with TRBD2. V shed 4 bases and J 3 bases; nucleotides not matched to a gene: 14. The CDR3 contains 21 residues. Germline CDR1 KGHDR, CDR2 SFDVKD. The DNA for the CDR3 is TGTGCCACCAGTGAAGTCGTTTCCGGGACTAGCGGGGGGCCCTACACCGGGGAGCTGTTTTTT. It codes for CATSEVVSGTSGGPYTGELFF.

This chain links TRBV18 with TRBJ2-7; a weak D match, TRBD2 (6 bases). V lost 8 bases, J lost 0 bases, and 17 bases lay in between. The germline V gene encodes CDR1 KGHSH and CDR2 LQKENI. CDR3 length: 15 residues. CDR3 in amino acids: CASRQTSLSSYEQYF. CDR3 nucleotide sequence: TGTGCCAGCAGACAGACTAGTCTCAGCTCCTACGAGCAGTACTTC.

This chain joins TRBV18 and TRBJ2-3; D is perhaps TRBD2 (6 bases). The CDR3 contains 14 residues. V gave up 5 bases and J gave up 0 bases, with 9 bases separating them. Per the germline V gene, CDR1 is KGHSH and CDR2 is LQKENI. CDR3 in DNA: TGTGCCAGCTCAGATCGGGAGAGCACAGATACGCAGTATTTT. Residues: CASSDRESTDTQYF. Drawing the rest from reference TRBV18 and TRBJ2-3, the complete variable domain is NAGVMQNPRHLVRRRGQEARLRCSPMKGHSHVYWYRQLPEEGLKFMVYLQKENIIDESGMPKERFSAEFPKEGPSILRIQQVVRGDSAAYFCASSDRESTDTQYFGPGTRLTVL.

This clone was recorded once. V gene TRBV3-1 (or the pseudogene TRBV3-2) combines with J gene TRBJ2-3; TRBD1 matches 11 bases. The CDR3 runs 17 residues. The V gene's germline CDR1 is LGHDT and CDR2 YNNKEL (reference sequence). V gave up 4 bases and J gave up 6 bases; unmatched junction bases: 12. DNA of the CDR3: TGTGCCAGCAGCCTTACCGGGACAGGGGGTCCGGTTGATACGCAGTATTTT. This codes for CASSLTGTGGPVDTQYF.

The genes are TRBV6-5 and TRBJ2-5; 7 positions agree with TRBD1. In germline, CDR1 is MNHEY, CDR2 SVGAGI. V lost 5 bases, J lost 1 base, and 4 bases stayed unmatched. This CDR3 comprises 14 residues. This CDR3 reads CASSRDRAQETQYF. DNA of the CDR3: TGTGCCAGCAGTCGCGACAGGGCCCAAGAGACCCAGTACTTC.

V gene TRBV4-2 combines with J gene TRBJ1-1; 9 nucleotides align to TRBD1. Losses at the gene ends were 4 bases for V and 4 bases for J; bases not matched to a gene: 7. Germline V CDR1 and CDR2: LGHNA, YNFKEQ. This CDR3 is 15 amino acids long. The CDR3 DNA reads TGTGCCAGCAGCCCTAAAGACAGGGGGGGCACTGAAGCTTTCTTT. Its protein is CASSPKDRGGTEAFF.